The clone carrying this T cell receptor beta chain appeared a few times. The sample is drawn from a study of T-cell memory formation after mild COVID-19. Germline V gene sequence: CDR1 DFQATT, CDR2 SNEGSKA (reference sequence). The CDR3 has 16 amino acids. V was trimmed by 0 bases and J by 2 bases, leaving 15 bases between them. Each CDR3 protein gets one entry after TCRdb re-called the 5' RACE reads with MiXCR. This sample has 200,000 to 250,000 distinct CDR3 sequences, with roughly 10% found just once. This chain connects TRBV20-1 to TRBJ2-3; D might be TRBD1 or TRBD2, each matching 5 bases. The receptor comes from a man aged 18 to 35 who had mild COVID-19 (a few samples of this study predate the infection). Cell type and time point are not known. Source material: PBMCs or a T cell subset sorted from them (not recorded which). The CDR3 sequence is CSARDPRGRATDTQYF. In DNA, the CDR3 is TGCAGTGCTAGAGATCCCCGGGGCCGAGCCACAGATACGCAGTATTTT.